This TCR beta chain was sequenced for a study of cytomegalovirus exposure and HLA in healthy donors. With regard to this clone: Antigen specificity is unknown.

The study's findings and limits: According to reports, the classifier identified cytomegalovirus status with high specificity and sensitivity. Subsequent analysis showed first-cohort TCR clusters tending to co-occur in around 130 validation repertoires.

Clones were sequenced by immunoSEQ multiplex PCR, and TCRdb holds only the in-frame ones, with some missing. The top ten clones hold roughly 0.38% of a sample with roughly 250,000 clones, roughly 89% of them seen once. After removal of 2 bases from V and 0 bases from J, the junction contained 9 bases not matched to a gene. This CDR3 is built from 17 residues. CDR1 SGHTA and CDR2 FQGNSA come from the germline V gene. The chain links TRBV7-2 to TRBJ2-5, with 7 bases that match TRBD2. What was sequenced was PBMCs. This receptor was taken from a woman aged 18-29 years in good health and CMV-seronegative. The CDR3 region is CASSLSLVGGYQETQYF. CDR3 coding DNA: TGTGCCAGCAGCTTATCTCTGGTGGGGGGGTACCAAGAGACCCAGTACTTC.